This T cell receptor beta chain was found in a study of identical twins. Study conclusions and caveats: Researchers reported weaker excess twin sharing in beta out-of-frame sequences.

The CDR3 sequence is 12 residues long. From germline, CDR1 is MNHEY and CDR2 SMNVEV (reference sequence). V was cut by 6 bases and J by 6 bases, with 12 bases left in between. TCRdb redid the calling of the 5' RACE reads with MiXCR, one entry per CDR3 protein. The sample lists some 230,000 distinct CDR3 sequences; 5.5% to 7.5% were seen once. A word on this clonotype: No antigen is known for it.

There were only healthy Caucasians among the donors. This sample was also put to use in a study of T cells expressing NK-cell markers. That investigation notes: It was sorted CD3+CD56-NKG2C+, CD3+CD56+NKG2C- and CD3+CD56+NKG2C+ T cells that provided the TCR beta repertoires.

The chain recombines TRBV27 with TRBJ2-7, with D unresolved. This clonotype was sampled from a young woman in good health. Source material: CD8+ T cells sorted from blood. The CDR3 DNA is TGTGCCAGCAGCTCAGGATTGTCCGAGCAGTACTTC. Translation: CASSSGLSEQYF.